This entry concerns a single TCR beta chain. Its target is not known. The data are from a study of blood T cells in healthy people across ages. Notes on the study in general: With age, beta diversity per million T cells declined roughly linearly, significantly by 30 to 40. Shifts in expanded clonotypes may have been confounded by donor CMV status, which was unknown.

In terms of origin and age, donors were healthy Caucasian individuals from Russia aged about 6 to 95. With a J-beta primer mix and a sample-barcoded 5' primer, a second PCR ran 7 to 11 cycles. TCRdb reanalysed the 5' RACE reads using MiXCR and keeps one entry per CDR3 protein. The repertoire holds 700,000 to 850,000 distinct CDR3 sequences, with less than 70% as singletons. CDR1 MNHEY and CDR2 SVGAGI come from the germline V gene. This CDR3 is 12 amino acids long. Sequencing was done on a sample of blood. The chain couples TRBV6-5 to TRBJ2-3; D could derive from TRBD1 or TRBD2 (5 bases each). The source of this sequence is a man older than 75 in good health. In DNA form, the CDR3 reads TGTGCTGCGAGGGGCAACACAGATACGCAGTATTTT. This gives the protein CAARGNTDTQYF.